Shown below are 22 T cell receptor beta chains from a single sample sequenced in a study of early T cells in non-severe SARS-CoV-2 infection. TCRdb passed the 5' RACE reads through MiXCR, listing each CDR3 protein once. This table has tens of thousands of distinct CDR3 sequences, roughly 5.7% appearing once. This material consisted of whole blood, taken at baseline. The origin of the receptors is an adult who was a healthcare worker with PCR-confirmed SARS-CoV-2 infection or an uninfected control (not recorded which).

This chain links TRBV11-3 with TRBJ1-2; D gene uncertain. The CDR3 is 19 amino acids. Germline V gives CDR1 SGHNT, CDR2 YENEEA. Trimming stripped 4 bases from V and 0 bases from J, with 24 bases between. The CDR3 nucleotides read TGTGCCAGCAGCTCTGTGTCCGAGACACTAAGCTTAGCTAACTATGGCTACACCTTC. It encodes CASSSVSETLSLANYGYTF.

This clonotype was detected only a few times. V and J are TRBV11-3 and TRBJ2-3; perhaps D is TRBD1 or TRBD2 (5 bases each). Trimming cost V 4 bases and J 2 bases, with 13 bases left between them. This CDR3 has 15 amino acids. Germline V CDR1 and CDR2: SGHNT, YENEEA. The CDR3 loop is CASSSGTGFTDTQYF. The CDR3 region has the DNA TGTGCCAGCAGCTCAGGGACGGGATTCACAGATACGCAGTATTTT.

This clonotype was found a few times. V gene TRBV18 combines with J gene TRBJ2-3, with a tentative D call TRBD1 (5 bases). V lost 4 bases and J 2 bases, leaving 13 bases between the germline ends. The CDR3 totals 15 residues. Germline lookup yields CDR1 KGHSH and CDR2 LQKENI. The DNA for the CDR3 is TGTGCCAGCTCACTTAAATTGGGGCTCACAGATACGCAGTATTTT. This gives the protein CASSLKLGLTDTQYF.

The sample holds many counts of this clonotype. The chain uses TRBV14 and TRBJ1-5; D not resolved. The CDR3 is made up of 17 amino acids. The germline V gene has CDR1 SGHDN and CDR2 FVKESK. V was pared by 4 bases and J by 3 bases, with 19 bases between. The DNA for the CDR3 is TGTGCCAGCAGCCGACCGTCCCGCGGCCCGAACAATCAGCCCCAGCATTTT. This codes for CASSRPSRGPNNQPQHF.

In this sample, this clonotype turned up many times. The rearrangement links TRBV5-1 to TRBJ2-1, with D perhaps TRBD2 (5 bases). Trimming shortened V by 0 bases and J by 8 bases, and 18 bases separated the two germline ends. Per the germline V gene, CDR1 is SGHRS and CDR2 is YFSETQ. The CDR3 sequence is 16 residues long. DNA of the CDR3: TGCGCCAGCAGCTTGGCGGGATTACGGACCCTTGATGAGCAGTTCTTC. Translated: CASSLAGLRTLDEQFF.

Ten or more counts support this clonotype. The rearrangement joins TRBV18 to TRBJ1-6; possibly TRBD1 for D (6 bases). This CDR3 is 15 amino acids long. The V end lost 2 bases, the J end lost 10 bases, and 15 bases lay between the germline ends. Germline lookup yields CDR1 KGHSH and CDR2 LQKENI. The CDR3 region has the DNA TGTGCCAGCTCACCAGGACGGGGGGGCCAATCACCCCTCCACTTT. Translation: CASSPGRGGQSPLHF. The full variable domain, completed using reference TRBV18 and TRBJ1-6, is NAGVMQNPRHLVRRRGQEARLRCSPMKGHSHVYWYRQLPEEGLKFMVYLQKENIIDESGMPKERFSAEFPKEGPSILRIQQVVRGDSAAYFCASSPGRGGQSPLHFGNGTRLTVT.

This clonotype was found many times. The chain combines TRBV29-1 with TRBJ2-4, with no clear D. CDR3 length: 12 amino acids. CDR1 and CDR2 (germline): SQVTM, ANQGSEA. The V end was cut by 3 bases, the J end by 6 bases, with 9 bases between. DNA of the CDR3: TGCAGCGTTGATCTCGGGCCAAACATTCAGTACTTC. This encodes CSVDLGPNIQYF. The full variable domain, in which reference TRBV29-1 and TRBJ2-4 provide the parts outside the CDR3, is SAVISQKPSRDICQRGTSLTIQCQVDSQVTMMFWYRQQPGQSLTLIATANQGSEATYESGFVIDKFPISRPNLTFSTLTVSNMSPEDSSIYLCSVDLGPNIQYFGAGTRLSVL.

This clonotype was detected ten times or more. This chain links TRBV7-2 with TRBJ2-1; 10 bases match TRBD2. CDR3 size: 15 residues. Germline V gives CDR1 SGHTA, CDR2 FQGNSA. J gave up 3 bases and V 5 bases, and 4 bases lay outside the gene matches. The CDR3 DNA reads as TGTGCCAGCAGCACTACTAGCGGGAACTACAATGAGCAGTTCTTC. Residues: CASSTTSGNYNEQFF.

This clonotype was detected ten times or more. The V call is TRBV4-1, the J call TRBJ1-6; D is undetermined. The CDR3 length is 15 residues. The V and J ends lost 1 base and 5 bases respectively, with 9 bases between them. Germline CDR1 reads MGHRA; CDR2 reads YSYEKL. As DNA, the CDR3 is TGCGCCAGCAGCCAAGTCGGCCGCCATAATTCACCCCTCCACTTT. Translated, it gives CASSQVGRHNSPLHF.

This clonotype was recorded many times. The J gene is TRBJ2-7, the V gene TRBV6-5; the match to TRBD1 covers 9 bases. V shed 7 bases, J shed 1 base, and the junction held 11 bases outside the gene matches. This CDR3 has 16 amino acids. Per the germline V gene, CDR1 is MNHEY and CDR2 is SVGAGI. The CDR3: CASTLWGTGTSYEQYF. DNA for the CDR3: TGTGCCAGCACCCTTTGGGGGACAGGGACATCCTACGAGCAGTACTTC.

For the CDR3, the DNA is TGTGCCAGCAGCCTCGGACTGAAGAACACTGAAGCTTTCTTT. It translates to CASSLGLKNTEAFF. The chain is built from TRBV28 and TRBJ1-1; unclear D gene. Germline values: CDR1 MDHEN, CDR2 SYDVKM. The CDR3 runs to 14 residues. Trimming removed 6 bases at V and 1 base at J, with 12 bases between.

This clonotype was detected ten times or more. The chain links TRBV6-5 to TRBJ2-6; 12 bases map to TRBD2. After removal of 6 bases from V and 0 bases from J, the junction contained 15 bases not matched to a gene. CDR3 length equals 21 residues. Germline V lookup: CDR1 MNHEY, CDR2 SVGAGI. CDR3 sequence reads: CASREERGTSGPLSGANVLTF. The CDR3 DNA reads TGTGCCAGCAGAGAAGAGAGGGGGACTAGCGGGCCGCTCTCTGGGGCCAACGTCCTGACTTTC.

V usage is TRBV4-3 and J usage is TRBJ2-2, with D uncertain. The CDR3 runs 14 residues. Germline-derived CDR1 and CDR2 are LGHNA and YSLEER. The V end lost 7 bases, the J end lost 1 base, and 10 bases lay between the germline ends. Here the CDR3 reads CASTFSRNTGELFF. CDR3 in DNA: TGCGCCAGCACATTTAGCCGGAACACCGGGGAGCTGTTTTTT.

This clonotype was recorded at least ten times. The chain links TRBV7-9 to TRBJ1-1; D remains unclear. Trimming took 2 bases from V and 2 from J, leaving 18 bases between them. Germline loops: CDR1 SEHNR, CDR2 FQNEAQ (reference sequence). This CDR3 spans 17 amino acids. CDR3 sequence reads: CASSLLPPGYFNTEAFF. The CDR3 DNA sequence: TGTGCCAGCAGCTTATTACCCCCGGGGTATTTCAACACTGAAGCTTTCTTT.

The table lists this clonotype with many counts. J is TRBJ1-2 and V is TRBV6-5, with unresolved D. This CDR3 contains 13 residues. V lost 4 bases, J lost 1 base, and 7 bases lay in between. Germline V CDR1 and CDR2: MNHEY, SVGAGI. The CDR3 sequence: CASSSQNNYGYTF. The CDR3 coding sequence is TGTGCCAGCAGTTCCCAGAATAACTATGGCTACACCTTC.

CDR3 nucleotides: TGTGCCAGCAGCCTAGGGCAGGGCAATCTAGCGGGAGGGACTGAGCAGTTCTTC. Its protein product is CASSLGQGNLAGGTEQFF. The chain recombines TRBV6-1 with TRBJ2-1; 12 bases are a match to TRBD2. CDR1 MNHNS and CDR2 SASEGT come from the germline V gene. V shed 6 bases, J shed 9 bases, and the junction held 18 bases outside the gene matches. The CDR3 runs to 18 residues.

Ten or more counts support this clonotype. The J gene is TRBJ1-5, the V gene TRBV20-1, with D possibly being TRBD1 (5 bases). Germline CDR1 reads DFQATT; CDR2 reads SNEGSKA (reference sequence). Trimming took 1 base from V and 6 from J, leaving 10 bases between them. This CDR3 is 13 amino acids long. The CDR3 bases are TGCAGTGCTAGAGTTCCAGGGCCTCAGCCCCAGCATTTT. It translates to CSARVPGPQPQHF.

This clonotype was recorded many times. This sequence joins TRBV30 and TRBJ1-2; D perhaps matches TRBD1 (5 bases). This CDR3 is built from 13 residues. Germline V lookup: CDR1 GTSNPN, CDR2 SVGIG (reference sequence). The V end lost 0 bases, the J end lost 8 bases, and 13 bases lay between the germline ends. In nucleotides, the CDR3 is TGTGCCTGGAGTGTACAGTCGGGGGTCGGCTACACCTTC. It translates to CAWSVQSGVGYTF.

The rearrangement uses TRBV7-9 and TRBJ2-5; TRBD2 aligns across 10 bases. The trim removed 8 bases at V and 7 bases at J, leaving 7 bases unmatched. CDR3 length: 13 residues. Germline V gene lookup returns CDR1 SEHNR and CDR2 FQNEAQ (reference sequence). The CDR3 sequence: CASGLAAPGTQYF. The CDR3 bases are TGTGCCAGCGGACTAGCGGCTCCTGGGACCCAGTACTTC.

This clonotype was seen ten or more times. The rearrangement uses TRBV6-1 and TRBJ1-6; the D gene is possibly TRBD1 (5 bases). This CDR3 is built from 15 residues. The germline V gene encodes CDR1 MNHNS and CDR2 SASEGT. V was cut by 3 bases and J by 0 bases, with 6 bases left in between. The CDR3, as DNA: TGTGCCAGCAGTGATCAGGGCTCCTATAATTCACCCCTCCACTTT. Its protein product is CASSDQGSYNSPLHF.

This clonotype was recorded at least ten times. The genes are TRBV18 and TRBJ2-3; D is possibly TRBD1 (5 bases). Trimming pared 4 bases from V and 5 bases from J, leaving 13 bases between. The germline CDR1 and CDR2 sequences are KGHSH and LQKENI. The CDR3 contains 14 residues. The CDR3: CASSQGNTGDTQYF. CDR3 in DNA: TGTGCCAGCTCACAGGGGAATACGGGAGATACGCAGTATTTT. The full variable domain, its missing parts supplied by reference TRBV18 and TRBJ2-3, is NAGVMQNPRHLVRRRGQEARLRCSPMKGHSHVYWYRQLPEEGLKFMVYLQKENIIDESGMPKERFSAEFPKEGPSILRIQQVVRGDSAAYFCASSQGNTGDTQYFGPGTRLTVL.

This clonotype was counted ten times or more. CDR3 nucleotides: TGTGCCAGCAGTACGGGACAGTACTATGGCTACACCTTC. This sequence encodes CASSTGQYYGYTF. The rearrangement links TRBV6-6 to TRBJ1-2, with 7 bases that match TRBD1. CDR1 and CDR2 from the germline V gene are MNHNY and SVGAGI (reference sequence). Losses at the gene ends were 5 bases for V and 3 bases for J; bases not matched to a gene: 3. The CDR3 runs 13 residues.